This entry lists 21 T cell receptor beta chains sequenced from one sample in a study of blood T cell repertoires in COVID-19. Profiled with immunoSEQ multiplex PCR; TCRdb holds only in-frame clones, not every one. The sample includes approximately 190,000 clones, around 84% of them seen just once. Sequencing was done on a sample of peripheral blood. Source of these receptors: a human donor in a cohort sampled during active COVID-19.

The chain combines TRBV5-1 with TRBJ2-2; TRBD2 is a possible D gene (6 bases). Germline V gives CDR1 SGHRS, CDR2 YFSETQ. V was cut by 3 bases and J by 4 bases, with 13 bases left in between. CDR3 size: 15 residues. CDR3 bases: TGCGCCAGCAGCTCGGGACTTCCGCGCACCGGGGAGCTGTTTTTT. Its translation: CASSSGLPRTGELFF. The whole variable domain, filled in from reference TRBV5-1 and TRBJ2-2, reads KAGVTQTPRYLIKTRGQQVTLSCSPISGHRSVSWYQQTPGQGLQFLFEYFSETQRNKGNFPGRFSGRQFSNSRSEMNVSTLELGDSALYLCASSSGLPRTGELFFGEGSRLTVL.

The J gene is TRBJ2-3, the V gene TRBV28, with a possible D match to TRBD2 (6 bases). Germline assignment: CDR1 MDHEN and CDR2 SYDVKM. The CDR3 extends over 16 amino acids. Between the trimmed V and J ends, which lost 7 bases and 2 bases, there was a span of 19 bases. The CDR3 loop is CASKSHGGKNTDTQYF. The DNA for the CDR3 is TGTGCCAGCAAGTCGCACGGGGGAAAGAACACAGATACGCAGTATTTT.

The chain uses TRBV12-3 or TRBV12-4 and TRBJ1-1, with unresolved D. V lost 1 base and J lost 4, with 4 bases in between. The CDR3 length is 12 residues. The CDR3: CASSLVITEAFF. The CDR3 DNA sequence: TGTGCCAGCAGTTTAGTAATCACTGAAGCTTTCTTT.

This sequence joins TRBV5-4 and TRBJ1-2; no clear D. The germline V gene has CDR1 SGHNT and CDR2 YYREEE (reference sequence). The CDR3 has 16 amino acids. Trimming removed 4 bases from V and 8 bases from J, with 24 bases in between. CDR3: CASSRNDGIPVGGYTF. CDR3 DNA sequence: TGTGCCAGCAGCCGGAACGACGGGATACCGGTTGGGGGCTACACCTTC.

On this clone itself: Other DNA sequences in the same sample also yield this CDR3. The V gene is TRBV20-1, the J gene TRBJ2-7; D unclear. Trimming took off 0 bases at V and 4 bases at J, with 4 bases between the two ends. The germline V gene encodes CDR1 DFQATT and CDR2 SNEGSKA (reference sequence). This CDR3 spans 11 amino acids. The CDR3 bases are TGCAGTGCTAGAGACTCTTACGAGCAGTACTTC. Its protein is CSARDSYEQYF.

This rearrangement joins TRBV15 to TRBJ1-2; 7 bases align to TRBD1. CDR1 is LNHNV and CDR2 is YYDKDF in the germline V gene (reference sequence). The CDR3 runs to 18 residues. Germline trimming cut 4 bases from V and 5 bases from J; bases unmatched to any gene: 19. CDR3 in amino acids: CATSTGGEGAVRVYGYTF. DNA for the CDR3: TGTGCCACCAGCACAGGGGGTGAAGGAGCCGTACGGGTTTATGGCTACACCTTC.

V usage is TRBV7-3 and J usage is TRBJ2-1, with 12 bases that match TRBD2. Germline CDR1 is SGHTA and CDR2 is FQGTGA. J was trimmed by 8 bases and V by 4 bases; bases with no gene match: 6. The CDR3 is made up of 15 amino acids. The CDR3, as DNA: TGTGCCAGCAGCTCAACGGGACTAGCGGGCGATGAGCAGTTCTTC. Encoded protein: CASSSTGLAGDEQFF. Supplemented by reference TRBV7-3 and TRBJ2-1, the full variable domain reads GAGVSQTPSNKVTEKGKYVELRCDPISGHTALYWYRQSLGQGPEFLIYFQGTGAADDSGLPNDRFFAVRPEGSVSTLKIQRTERGDSAVYLCASSSTGLAGDEQFFGPGTRLTVL.

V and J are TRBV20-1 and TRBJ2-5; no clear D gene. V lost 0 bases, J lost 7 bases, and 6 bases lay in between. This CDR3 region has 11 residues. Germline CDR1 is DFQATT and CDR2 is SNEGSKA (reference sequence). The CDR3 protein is CSARDPRTQYF. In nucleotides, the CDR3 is TGCAGTGCTAGAGACCCGAGGACCCAGTACTTC.

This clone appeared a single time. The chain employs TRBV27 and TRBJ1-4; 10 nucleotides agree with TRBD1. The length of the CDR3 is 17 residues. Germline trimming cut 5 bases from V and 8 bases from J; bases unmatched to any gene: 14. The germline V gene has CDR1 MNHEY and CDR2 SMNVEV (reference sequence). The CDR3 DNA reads TGTGCCAGCAGTCCGGGACAGGGGATTTTAAGTCACGAAAAACTGTTTTTT. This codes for CASSPGQGILSHEKLFF.

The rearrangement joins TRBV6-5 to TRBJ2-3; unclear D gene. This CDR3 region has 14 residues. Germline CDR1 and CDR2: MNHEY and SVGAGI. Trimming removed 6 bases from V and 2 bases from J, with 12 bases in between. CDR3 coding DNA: TGTGCCAGCAGGGCTAGTTTTACCACAGATACGCAGTATTTT. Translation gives CASRASFTTDTQYF.

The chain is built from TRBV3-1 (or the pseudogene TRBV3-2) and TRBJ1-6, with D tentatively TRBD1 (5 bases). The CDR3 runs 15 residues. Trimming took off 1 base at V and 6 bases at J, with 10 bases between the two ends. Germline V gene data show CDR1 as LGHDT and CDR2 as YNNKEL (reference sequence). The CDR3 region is CASSQGGRGNSPLHF. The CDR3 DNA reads TGTGCCAGCAGCCAAGGAGGAAGGGGTAATTCACCCCTCCACTTT.

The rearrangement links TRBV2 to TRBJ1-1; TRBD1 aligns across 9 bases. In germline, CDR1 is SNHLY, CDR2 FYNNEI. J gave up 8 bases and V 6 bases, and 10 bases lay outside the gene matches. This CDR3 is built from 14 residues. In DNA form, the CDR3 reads TGTGCCAGCAGCGCCGGGACAGGGAGGCTCGAAGCTTTCTTT. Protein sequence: CASSAGTGRLEAFF.

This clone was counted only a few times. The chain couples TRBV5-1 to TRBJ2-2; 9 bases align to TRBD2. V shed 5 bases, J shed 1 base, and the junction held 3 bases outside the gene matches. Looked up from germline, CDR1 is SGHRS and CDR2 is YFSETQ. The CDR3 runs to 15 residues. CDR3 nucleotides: TGCGCCAGCAGACCTAGCGGGGTGAACACCGGGGAGCTGTTTTTT. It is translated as CASRPSGVNTGELFF.

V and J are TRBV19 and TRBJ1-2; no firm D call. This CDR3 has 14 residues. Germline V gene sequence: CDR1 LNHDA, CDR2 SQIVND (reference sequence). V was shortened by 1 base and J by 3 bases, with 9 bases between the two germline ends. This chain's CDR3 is CASSIGRPDYGYTF. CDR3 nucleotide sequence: TGTGCCAGTAGTATAGGGCGGCCGGACTATGGCTACACCTTC.

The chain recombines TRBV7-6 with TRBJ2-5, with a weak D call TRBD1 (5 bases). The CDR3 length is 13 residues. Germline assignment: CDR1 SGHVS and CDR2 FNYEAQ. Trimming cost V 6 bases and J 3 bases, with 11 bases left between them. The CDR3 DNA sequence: TGTGCCAGCAGACCCGACAGAGAAGAGACCCAGTACTTC. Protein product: CASRPDREETQYF.

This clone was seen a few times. The CDR3 spells CASSRQGAGGYTF. CDR3 nucleotide sequence: TGTGCCAGCAGCCGACAGGGGGCAGGTGGCTACACCTTC. The rearrangement uses TRBV28 and TRBJ1-2; TRBD1 aligns across 10 bases. Germline V gene sequence: CDR1 MDHEN, CDR2 SYDVKM. The ends lost 6 bases at V and 7 bases at J; junction bases unmatched: 5. This CDR3 spans 13 amino acids.

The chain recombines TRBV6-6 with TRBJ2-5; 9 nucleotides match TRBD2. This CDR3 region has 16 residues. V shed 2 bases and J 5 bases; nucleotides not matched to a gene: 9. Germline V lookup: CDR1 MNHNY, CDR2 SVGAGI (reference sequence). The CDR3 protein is CASSYGTSSLGETQYF. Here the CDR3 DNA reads TGTGCCAGCAGTTACGGGACTAGCTCGTTGGGGGAGACCCAGTACTTC.

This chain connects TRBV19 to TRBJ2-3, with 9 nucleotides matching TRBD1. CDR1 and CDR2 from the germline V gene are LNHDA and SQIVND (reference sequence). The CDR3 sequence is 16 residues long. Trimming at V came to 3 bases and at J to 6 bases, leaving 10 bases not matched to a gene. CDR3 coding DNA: TGTGCCAGTAGTATTTTAAAGGGACAGGGCCCTGATACGCAGTATTTT. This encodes CASSILKGQGPDTQYF.

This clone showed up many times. The CDR3 protein is CTFAPTDFNEQFF. The CDR3 DNA is TGTACTTTCGCCCCAACGGACTTCAATGAGCAGTTCTTC. The rearrangement uses TRBV7-9 and TRBJ2-1, with a tentative D call TRBD2 (5 bases). This CDR3 is built from 13 residues. Germline lookup yields CDR1 SEHNR and CDR2 FQNEAQ (reference sequence).

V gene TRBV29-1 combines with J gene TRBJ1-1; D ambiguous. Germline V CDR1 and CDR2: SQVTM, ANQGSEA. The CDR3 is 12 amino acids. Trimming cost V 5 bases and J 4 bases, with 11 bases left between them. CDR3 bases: TGCAGCGTTTTTGGGGAGGGCACTGAAGCTTTCTTT. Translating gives CSVFGEGTEAFF.

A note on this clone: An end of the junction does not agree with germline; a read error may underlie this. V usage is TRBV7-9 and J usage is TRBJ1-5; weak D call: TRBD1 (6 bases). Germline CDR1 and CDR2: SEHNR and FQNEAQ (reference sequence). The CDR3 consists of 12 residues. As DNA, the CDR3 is TGTGCCAGCAGCTTAGTAGGGGGACCGAGCTTTTTT. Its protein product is CASSLVGGPSFF.